The 11 T cell receptor beta chains below were found in one sample sequenced in a study of molecular identifiers for immune sequencing clone quantification. Each CDR3 protein gets one entry after TCRdb re-called the PCR reads with MiXCR. This table holds 460,000 or so distinct CDR3 sequences, roughly 23% found once. Material for sequencing was naive CD8+ T cells from blood, with Jurkat cell RNA spiked in. Noted subset: FACS-sorted CD8+CD4-CCR7+CD45RA+ naive T cells. These receptor sequences come from a human donor in good health. Some libraries in this study had Jurkat cell RNA spiked in.

The V gene is TRBV4-1, the J gene TRBJ2-7, with D perhaps matching TRBD1 (6 bases). Looked up from germline, CDR1 is MGHRA and CDR2 is YSYEKL. V gave up 1 base and J gave up 4 bases, with 14 bases separating them. CDR3 length: 15 residues. CDR3 sequence (DNA): TGCGCCAGCAGCCAAGCCCGGGACGGACAGTACGAGCAGTACTTC. This encodes CASSQARDGQYEQYF.

To note about this clonotype: A single base separates this from a much larger clone, so it may be a read error. The V gene is TRBV30, the J gene TRBJ2-7, with 7 bases matching TRBD2. The junction had 13 bases not matched to a gene; V was cut back by 2 bases and J by 3 bases. This CDR3 is 16 amino acids long. Germline V gene lookup returns CDR1 GTSNPN and CDR2 SVGIG (reference sequence). The CDR3 region has the DNA TGTGCCTGGAGTTTGGGTAGCGGGCGGTCCCTCTACGAGCAGTACTTC. Protein: CAWSLGSGRSLYEQYF.

Of note for this clonotype: With a much larger clone just one base away, this may be a read error. CDR3 bases: TGTGCCAGCAGCTTACACGACGAAAAACTGGTTTTT. Translation gives CASSLHDEKLVF. V gene TRBV5-3 combines with J gene TRBJ1-4; D is uncertain. TRBV5-3 is an open reading frame, and its role is uncertain. The length of the CDR3 is 12 residues.

The chain joins TRBV9 to TRBJ1-5; possible D gene TRBD1, 5 bases. Trimming took 0 bases from V and 5 from J, leaving 12 bases between them. CDR1 is SGDLS and CDR2 is YYNGEE in the germline V gene. The CDR3 runs 15 residues. The CDR3 here is CASSVGGTGDQPQHF. The CDR3 DNA sequence: TGTGCCAGCAGCGTAGGGGGGACGGGAGATCAGCCCCAGCATTTT.

This chain uses TRBV21-1 with TRBJ1-1; the table assigns TRBD1, which was not confirmed against the DNA. TRBV21-1 is assigned pseudogene status. There are 13 residues in the CDR3. In DNA form, the CDR3 reads TGTGCCAGCCCGGGACAGGGGGACACTGAAGCTTTCTTT. Translating it yields CASPGQGDTEAFF.

This chain links TRBV6-2 or TRBV6-3 with TRBJ1-1, with D perhaps matching TRBD1 (6 bases). The CDR3 contains 15 residues. CDR1 is MNHEY and CDR2 is SVGEGT in the germline V gene. The germline V and J ends were trimmed by 2 bases and 10 bases, with 20 bases remaining between them. CDR3 amino acids: CASSYRPGQSLIAFF. Written as DNA, the CDR3 is TGTGCCAGCAGTTACCGACCGGGACAATCCTTGATAGCTTTCTTT.

This clonotype was detected only a few times. The chain joins TRBV27 to TRBJ2-7; 11 positions agree with TRBD2. CDR1 and CDR2 (germline): MNHEY, SMNVEV (reference sequence). CDR3 length equals 16 residues. J was trimmed by 0 bases and V by 2 bases; bases with no gene match: 3. CDR3 residues: CASSLLGTSGSYEQYF. CDR3 DNA: TGTGCCAGCAGTTTACTTGGGACTAGCGGCTCCTACGAGCAGTACTTC.

This clonotype occurred many times. The chain couples TRBV7-9 to TRBJ1-1; D is undetermined. V was clipped by 0 bases and J by 0 bases, with 8 bases between them. The CDR3 has 15 residues. The V gene's germline CDR1 is SEHNR and CDR2 FQNEAQ (reference sequence). The CDR3 protein is CASSLAFTLNTEAFF. The CDR3 DNA sequence: TGTGCCAGCAGCTTAGCCTTCACTCTGAACACTGAAGCTTTCTTT.

On this clonotype: The CDR3 does not end in the conserved phenylalanine or tryptophan, so this is likely a read error. No DNA is shown, since the ends of the CDR3 on it are uncertain; the CDR3 is the one TCRdb lists. The chain uses TRBV3-1 and TRBJ2-7; the DNA was not compared with TRBD2, the D call given in the table. The CDR3 adds up to 13 amino acids, both ends counted. Per germline, CDR1 LGHDT and CDR2 YNNKEL (reference sequence). The CDR3 here is CASGPEGLADLDL.

This clonotype has just a few counts. This chain joins TRBV11-2 and TRBJ2-2, with TRBD1 matching over 8 bases. The CDR3 is 15 amino acids. Germline-derived CDR1 and CDR2 are SGHAT and FQNNGV. Trimming cost V 3 bases and J 7 bases; bases outside gene matches: 7. The CDR3 reads CASSFTGGEIGELFF. Written as DNA, the CDR3 is TGTGCCAGCAGCTTTACAGGGGGTGAAATCGGGGAGCTGTTTTTT. Filled out from reference TRBV11-2 and TRBJ2-2, the complete variable domain reads EAGVAQSPRYKIIEKRQSVAFWCNPISGHATLYWYQQILGQGPKLLIQFQNNGVVDDSQLPKDRFSAERLKGVDSTLKIQPAKLEDSAVYLCASSFTGGEIGELFFGEGSRLTVL.

Details on this clonotype: A much larger clone is a single base away; this may be a read error. The conserved phenylalanine or tryptophan normally closing the CDR3 is absent here, so this likely arose from a read error. The chain couples TRBV12-3 or TRBV12-4 to TRBJ2-1; D is ambiguous. Trimming pared 1 base from V and 4 bases from J, leaving 11 bases between. The CDR3 runs to 15 residues. DNA for the CDR3: TGTGCCAGCAGTTTAGGGGTAGGCCTTTACAATGAGCAGTTCTCC. Encoded protein: CASSLGVGLYNEQFS.